Following are 5 T cell receptor beta chains from one sample sequenced in a study of cytomegalovirus exposure and HLA in healthy donors. Clones were sequenced by immunoSEQ multiplex PCR, and TCRdb holds only the in-frame ones, with some missing. The table has 330,000 or so clones, about nine tenths seen once; the top ten hold around 0.84%. Sequencing input: PBMCs. The source of these receptors is a woman aged 18-29 years in good health and CMV-seronegative.

The chain has TRBV29-1 and TRBJ1-2; D unresolved. The CDR3 is 13 residues long. V lost 2 bases, J lost 6 bases, and 13 bases lay in between. The V gene's germline CDR1 is SQVTM and CDR2 ANQGSEA. CDR3 sequence: CSVEPEESHGYTF. CDR3 bases: TGCAGCGTTGAACCGGAGGAGAGCCATGGCTACACCTTC.

The V and J genes are TRBV7-2 and TRBJ2-7; 8 nucleotides agree with TRBD2. Germline V lookup: CDR1 SGHTA, CDR2 FQGNSA. V dropped 5 bases and J dropped 1; count of bases not matched to a gene: 7. This CDR3 is built from 15 residues. The DNA of the CDR3 is TGTGCCAGCAGCCTGGTCGGGGGGGAATCCTACGAGCAGTACTTC. Its translation: CASSLVGGESYEQYF.

The CDR3 loop is CASSHLAGGVHEQYF. CDR3 coding DNA: TGTGCCAGCAGCCATCTAGCGGGAGGCGTCCACGAGCAGTACTTC. V gene TRBV27 combines with J gene TRBJ2-7; 11 bases match TRBD2. CDR1 is MNHEY and CDR2 is SMNVEV in the germline V gene (reference sequence). Trimming cost V 6 bases and J 5 bases; bases outside gene matches: 9. The CDR3 has 15 residues.

As for this clone: The identical CDR3 is also encoded by other nucleotide sequences in the sample. The J gene is TRBJ2-2, the V gene TRBV5-1; 7 nucleotides agree with TRBD1. In germline, CDR1 is SGHRS, CDR2 YFSETQ. This CDR3 has 14 residues. J was trimmed by 5 bases and V by 4 bases; bases with no gene match: 5. The chain's CDR3 is CASSPRQGTGELFF. The CDR3 DNA reads TGCGCCAGCAGCCCCAGACAGGGTACCGGGGAGCTGTTTTTT.

The chain employs TRBV7-3 and TRBJ2-1, with D tentatively TRBD1 (5 bases). The V gene lost 3 bases and the J gene lost 6 bases, with 9 bases spanning the gap. The CDR3 has 13 residues. The germline gives CDR1 SGHTA, CDR2 FQGTGA. The DNA for the CDR3 is TGTGCCAGCAGCTTTTACCAGGGCAATGAGCAGTTCTTC. This encodes CASSFYQGNEQFF.